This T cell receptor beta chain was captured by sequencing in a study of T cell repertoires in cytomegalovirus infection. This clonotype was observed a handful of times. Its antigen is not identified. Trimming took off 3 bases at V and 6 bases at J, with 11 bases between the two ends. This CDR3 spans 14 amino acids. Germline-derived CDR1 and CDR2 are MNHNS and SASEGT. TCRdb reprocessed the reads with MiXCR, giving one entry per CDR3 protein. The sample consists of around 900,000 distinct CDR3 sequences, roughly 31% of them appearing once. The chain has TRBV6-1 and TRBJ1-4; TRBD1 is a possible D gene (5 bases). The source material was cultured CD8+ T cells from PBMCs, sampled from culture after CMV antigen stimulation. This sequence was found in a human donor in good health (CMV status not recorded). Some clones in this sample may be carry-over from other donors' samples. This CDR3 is CASSEGRVDEKLFF. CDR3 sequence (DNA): TGTGCCAGCAGTGAGGGCAGGGTTGATGAAAAACTGTTTTTT.